This T cell receptor (beta chain) was recovered during a study of cytomegalovirus exposure and HLA in healthy donors. Whole-study context: Early release data held 85 million or so unique TCRs from HLA-typed donors.

Study-level results: Across donors, sequencing depth was assumed by presence/absence analyses to be roughly uniform. A highly shared variant cluster was judged a likely technical artifact.

Among the donors, all were healthy bone marrow donors. Primers for the PCR totalled 60 Vbeta and 13 Jbeta. The repertoire was sequenced with immunoSEQ multiplex PCR; TCRdb's copy has only in-frame clones and lacks some. The sample has around 150,000 clones; 82% are singletons. V lost 7 bases and J lost 1; bases outside the gene matches: 4. Per the germline V gene, CDR1 is MNHEY and CDR2 is SVGAGI. This CDR3 has 13 residues. Comment on this clone: Its cognate antigen is unknown.

This TCR came from a girl aged 2-10 years in good health and CMV-seropositive. The chain couples TRBV6-5 to TRBJ2-7, with TRBD2 matching 7 bases. Sequenced material: PBMCs. The CDR3 coding sequence is TGTGCCAGCAAAGAGCGGGGATCCTACGAGCAGTACTTC. This sequence encodes CASKERGSYEQYF.